One sample yielded the 20 T cell receptor beta chains listed below, sequenced in a study of T cell responses to AZD1222 COVID-19 vaccine. Sequencing was performed with immunoSEQ multiplex PCR; in TCRdb, only in-frame clones are kept and a portion is missing. The sample includes 83,000 or so clones, 86% seen only once; the top ten take 8.7%. Here the sequenced sample was peripheral blood, taken on day 0 of AZD1222 vaccination. These receptors all come from an adult in good health.

The CDR3 protein is CATSRSGQHYNEQFF. CDR3 bases: TGTGCCACCAGCAGGTCGGGACAGCACTACAATGAGCAGTTCTTC. The J gene is TRBJ2-1, the V gene TRBV15, with 7 bases fitting TRBD1. This CDR3 contains 15 residues. From germline, CDR1 is LNHNV and CDR2 YYDKDF (reference sequence). Losses at the gene ends were 3 bases for V and 3 bases for J; bases not matched to a gene: 5.

The chain has TRBV10-3 and TRBJ1-1, with a weak D call TRBD1 (6 bases). The ends were cut back, 1 base at V and 3 bases at J, with 12 bases in the middle. Per the germline V gene, CDR1 is ENHRY and CDR2 is SYGVKD. The CDR3 is 15 amino acids. CDR3 region: CAISELGAKDTEAFF. CDR3 sequence (DNA): TGTGCCATCAGTGAGTTGGGGGCGAAGGACACTGAAGCTTTCTTT.

This chain joins TRBV4-1 and TRBJ1-1; D is unresolved. The CDR3 consists of 15 residues. Germline V gene data show CDR1 as MGHRA and CDR2 as YSYEKL. Deletions cut 4 bases from V and 1 base from J, with 13 bases between. The CDR3 protein is CASSPGSLANTEAFF. CDR3 nucleotide sequence: TGCGCCAGCAGCCCAGGCTCTTTGGCGAACACTGAAGCTTTCTTT.

V gene TRBV28 combines with J gene TRBJ1-4; perhaps TRBD1 as D (6 bases). The CDR3 length is 15 residues. The V end was cut by 3 bases, the J end by 8 bases, with 16 bases between. Germline loops: CDR1 MDHEN, CDR2 SYDVKM. The DNA for the CDR3 is TGTGCCAGCAGTTTGGGGGACATAGGTGAGGAAAAACTGTTTTTT. Translated, it gives CASSLGDIGEEKLFF.

V and J are TRBV4-1 and TRBJ2-2, with a tentative D call TRBD1 (5 bases). Germline CDR1 MGHRA, CDR2 YSYEKL. V lost 0 bases and J lost 0, with 8 bases in between. The CDR3 loop spans 16 amino acids. CDR3 DNA: TGCGCCAGCAGCCAAGAGTCAGGGCCGAACACCGGGGAGCTGTTTTTT. Encoded protein: CASSQESGPNTGELFF.

The CDR3 sequence: CASSLTSGNTYEQYF. In DNA form, the CDR3 reads TGTGCCAGCAGCTTGACTAGCGGGAATACCTACGAGCAGTACTTC. The chain couples TRBV7-8 to TRBJ2-7; 11 bases agree with TRBD2. The CDR3 is made up of 15 amino acids. Germline V gives CDR1 SGHVS, CDR2 FQNEAQ. V was pared by 3 bases and J by 2 bases, with 3 bases of the junction left unmatched.

V gene TRBV6-5 combines with J gene TRBJ2-3; 8 bases line up with TRBD2. This CDR3 comprises 15 residues. Germline V lookup: CDR1 MNHEY, CDR2 SVGAGI. The V gene end was trimmed by 1 base and the J gene end by 1 base; junction bases not matched to a gene: 1. The CDR3 reads CASSYYGGGTDTQYF. CDR3 bases: TGTGCCAGCAGTTACTACGGGGGGGGCACAGATACGCAGTATTTT.

This clone showed up just once. V gene TRBV4-3 combines with J gene TRBJ2-7, with 7 bases identical to TRBD1. The germline V gene has CDR1 LGHNA and CDR2 YSLEER. V lost 3 bases, J lost 2 bases, and 4 bases stayed unmatched. This CDR3 is 14 amino acids long. CDR3 bases: TGCGCCAGCAGCCATAGCGACAGGGCCTACGAGCAGTACTTC. Protein sequence: CASSHSDRAYEQYF.

The rearrangement joins TRBV30 to TRBJ2-3, with 7 positions matching TRBD1. CDR1 GTSNPN and CDR2 SVGIG come from the germline V gene (reference sequence). Germline trimming cut 0 bases from V and 6 bases from J; bases unmatched to any gene: 12. CDR3 length: 16 residues. The CDR3 loop reads CAWSVITAGGSDTQYF. The CDR3 coding sequence is TGTGCCTGGAGTGTAATCACGGCAGGGGGTTCTGATACGCAGTATTTT. The entire variable domain, with the rest obtained from reference TRBV30 and TRBJ2-3, is as follows: SQTIHQWPATLVQPVGSPLSLECTVEGTSNPNLYWYRQAAGRGLQLLFYSVGIGQISSEVPQNLSASRPQDRQFILSSKKLLLSDSGFYLCAWSVITAGGSDTQYFGPGTRLTVL.

The V call is TRBV5-6, the J call TRBJ2-3; 9 bases are shared with TRBD2. The V gene's germline CDR1 is SGHDT and CDR2 YYEEEE. The CDR3 runs 15 residues. The ends lost 0 bases at V and 3 bases at J; junction bases unmatched: 2. The CDR3 is CASSLGLAETDTQYF. In nucleotides, the CDR3 is TGTGCCAGCAGCTTGGGACTAGCGGAAACAGATACGCAGTATTTT.

This sequence joins TRBV7-9 and TRBJ2-3, with TRBD1 identical over 7 bases. The CDR3 length is 16 residues. Per the germline V gene, CDR1 is SEHNR and CDR2 is FQNEAQ (reference sequence). Trimming cost V 5 bases and J 2 bases; bases outside gene matches: 10. The CDR3 coding sequence is TGTGCCAGCAGCGAGAGGGGCAGGGGGTCCACAGATACGCAGTATTTT. This encodes CASSERGRGSTDTQYF. Together with reference TRBV7-9 and TRBJ2-3, the CDR3 gives the full variable domain: DTGVSQNPRHKITKRGQNVTFRCDPISEHNRLYWYRQTLGQGPEFLTYFQNEAQLEKSRLLSDRFSAERPKGSFSTLEIQRTEQGDSAMYLCASSERGRGSTDTQYFGPGTRLTVL.

This clone was found once. The rearrangement joins TRBV5-1 to TRBJ2-2; 8 bases line up with TRBD2. Germline V CDR1 and CDR2: SGHRS, YFSETQ. This CDR3 has 16 residues. With V trimmed by 3 bases and J by 4 bases, 8 bases remained unmatched. The CDR3 region is CASSSRGLAGTGELFF. The DNA of the CDR3 is TGCGCCAGCAGCTCACGGGGGCTAGCGGGCACCGGGGAGCTGTTTTTT.

V gene TRBV10-3 combines with J gene TRBJ2-3; D not certain. The CDR3 sequence is 12 residues long. Trimming pared 5 bases from V and 0 bases from J, leaving 3 bases between. The germline V gene has CDR1 ENHRY and CDR2 SYGVKD. CDR3 loop: CAISLSTDTQYF. DNA for the CDR3: TGTGCCATCAGTCTAAGCACAGATACGCAGTATTTT.

V is TRBV5-4 and J is TRBJ1-1, with D possibly TRBD1 on 5 matching bases. The CDR3 spans 13 residues. Per the germline V gene, CDR1 is SGHNT and CDR2 is YYREEE (reference sequence). Trimming stripped 3 bases from V and 0 bases from J, with 6 bases between. The DNA of the CDR3 is TGTGCCAGCAGCTGGGGGTTGAACACTGAAGCTTTCTTT. It specifies CASSWGLNTEAFF.

The rearrangement joins TRBV28 to TRBJ1-1; D uncertain. CDR3 length equals 13 residues. Germline V CDR1 and CDR2: MDHEN, SYDVKM. V lost 7 bases and J 1 base, leaving 10 bases between the germline ends. The CDR3 DNA reads TGTGCCAGCACTCTACTGCCGAACACTGAAGCTTTCTTT. Its protein is CASTLLPNTEAFF. Based on the CDR3 plus reference TRBV28 and TRBJ1-1, the full variable domain is DVKVTQSSRYLVKRTGEKVFLECVQDMDHENMFWYRQDPGLGLRLIYFSYDVKMKEKGDIPEGYSVSREKKERFSLILESASTNQTSMYLCASTLLPNTEAFFGQGTRLTVV.

This clone was picked up one time. The chain recombines TRBV9 with TRBJ2-5; D remains unclear. Germline assignment: CDR1 SGDLS and CDR2 YYNGEE. The V and J ends lost 4 bases and 2 bases respectively, with 15 bases between them. The CDR3 contains 15 residues. The CDR3: CASSPPNQVQETQYF. CDR3 coding DNA: TGTGCCAGCAGCCCACCGAACCAAGTTCAAGAGACCCAGTACTTC.

J is TRBJ1-1 and V is TRBV29-1; no reliable D call. This CDR3 comprises 11 residues. Germline V gene lookup returns CDR1 SQVTM and CDR2 ANQGSEA. V was clipped by 3 bases and J by 8 bases, with 10 bases between them. The CDR3, as DNA: TGCAGCGTTGAGACGGACGCCGAAGCTTTCTTT. Its translation: CSVETDAEAFF.

The chain is built from TRBV11-2 and TRBJ2-7; 10 bases are shared with TRBD2. There are 14 residues in the CDR3. Germline-derived CDR1 and CDR2 are SGHAT and FQNNGV. V shed 4 bases, J shed 8 bases, and the junction held 8 bases outside the gene matches. The CDR3 DNA reads as TGTGCCAGCAGCTCAAAGCGGGGGGGCAGGCAGCAGTACTTC. This translates into CASSSKRGGRQQYF.

The chain couples TRBV20-1 to TRBJ2-7, with D possibly matching TRBD1 (6 bases). Trimming left V 3 bases short and J 7 bases short, with 13 bases between. Germline V gene data show CDR1 as DFQATT and CDR2 as SNEGSKA (reference sequence). CDR3 length equals 12 residues. The CDR3 nucleotides are TGCAGTGCTAGTCCAGGGGTAGGGGAGCAGTACTTC. The encoded protein is CSASPGVGEQYF.

V and J are TRBV2 and TRBJ2-7; D is possibly TRBD1 or TRBD2 (5 bases each). CDR3 length: 15 residues. Germline CDR1 is SNHLY and CDR2 is FYNNEI. The germline V and J ends were trimmed by 4 bases and 3 bases, with 16 bases remaining between them. CDR3 DNA sequence: TGTGCCAGCAGTGCTGGCAGGGACCTTAGCTACGAGCAGTACTTC. This codes for CASSAGRDLSYEQYF. The whole variable domain, filled in from reference TRBV2 and TRBJ2-7, reads EPEVTQTPSHQVTQMGQEVILRCVPISNHLYFYWYRQILGQKVEFLVSFYNNEISEKSEIFDDQFSVERPDGSNFTLKIRSTKLEDSAMYFCASSAGRDLSYEQYFGPGTRLTVT.